The rows below give T cell receptor beta chains drawn from one sample of a study of cytomegalovirus exposure and HLA in healthy donors. Only in-frame clones appear in the TCRdb table, and some are missing; sequencing was by immunoSEQ multiplex PCR. The data show 90,000 to 110,000 clones, with about 12% seen just once and approximately 15% held by the top ten. Sequencing was done on a sample of PBMCs. All receptors come from a man in his forties in good health and CMV-seropositive. The CDR3 runs from the conserved cysteine through the conserved F or W. The D gene is left open where the match is weak. Rows give clone size only sometimes, using once, few, many, or a class for an expanded clone.

J	D	V	size	CDR3	DNA
TRBJ2-1	.	TRBV7-2	few	CASSLGAYTINEQFF	TGTGCCAGCAGCTTAGGGGCCTATACCATCAATGAGCAGTTCTTC
TRBJ2-2	TRBD2	TRBV9	few	CASSPRTSGRFNGELFF	TGTGCCAGCAGCCCAAGGACTAGCGGGAGGTTTAACGGGGAGCTGTTTTTT
TRBJ1-5	TRBD1	TRBV11-2	few	CASSEGGQGTRQHF	TGTGCCAGCTCTGAGGGGGGACAGGGCACACGACAGCATTTT
TRBJ2-5	.	TRBV7-9	few	CASSLTGNRETQYF	TGTGCCAGCAGCCTAACAGGGAACCGAGAGACCCAGTACTTC
TRBJ2-1	.	TRBV13	.	CASSFSGAPYNEQFF	TGTGCCAGCAGCTTTAGCGGAGCCCCTTACAATGAGCAGTTCTTC
TRBJ1-1	.	TRBV21-1	few	CASSKARVREYTEAFF	TGTGCCAGCAGCAAAGCGCGGGTGCGGGAGTACACTGAAGCTTTCTTT
TRBJ2-3	TRBD2	TRBV30	few	CACRLAGAVGDTQYF	TGTGCCTGCCGACTAGCGGGAGCAGTAGGAGATACGCAGTATTTT
TRBJ1-4	.	TRBV7-9	few	CASSHGQRNEKLFF	TGTGCCAGCAGCCATGGACAGCGTAATGAAAAACTGTTTTTT
TRBJ1-4	TRBD1	TRBV7-9	few	CASSLTGVEKLFF	TGTGCCAGCAGCTTAACAGGGGTTGAAAAACTGTTTTTT
TRBJ1-1	.	TRBV25-1	few	CASSGAGSEAFF	TGTGCCAGCAGTGGGGCCGGGAGTGAAGCTTTCTTT
TRBJ2-6	TRBD2	TRBV6-1	once	CASSDRTSGRWVLANVLTF	TGTGCCAGCAGTGACAGGACTAGCGGGAGGTGGGTCTTGGCCAACGTCCTGACTTTC
TRBJ1-4	.	TRBV6-4	few	CASSDSAGSEKLFF	TGTGCCAGCAGTGACTCGGCGGGTTCTGAAAAACTGTTTTTT
TRBJ1-4	.	TRBV30	few	CAWSLQGQNEKLFF	TGTGCCTGGAGTCTCCAGGGGCAGAATGAAAAACTGTTTTTT
TRBJ1-1	.	TRBV5-1	.	CASSLTANTEAFF	TGCGCCAGCAGCCTGACAGCGAACACTGAAGCTTTCTTT
TRBJ1-2	TRBD1	TRBV4-3	few	CASSQGTADRGQYGYTF	TGCGCCAGCAGCCAAGGAACCGCGGACAGGGGGCAGTATGGCTACACCTTC
TRBJ1-1	TRBD1	TRBV10-1	.	CASSEQGENTEAFF	TGCGCCAGCAGTGAGCAGGGGGAGAACACTGAAGCTTTCTTT
TRBJ1-1	.	TRBV7-6	few	CASSLWTAENTEAFF	TGTGCCAGCAGCCTGTGGACAGCGGAGAACACTGAAGCTTTCTTT
TRBJ2-7	.	TRBV28	few	CASSPLGGSIYEQYF	TGTGCCAGCAGCCCGCTGGGCGGGTCAATCTACGAGCAGTACTTC
TRBJ2-1	.	TRBV30	.	CAWGVTVVNEQFF	TGTGCCTGGGGTGTAACGGTTGTCAATGAGCAGTTCTTC
TRBJ1-1	TRBD1	TRBV6-1	.	CASGTADRGGTEAFF	TGTGCCAGCGGGACCGCCGACAGGGGCGGAACTGAAGCTTTCTTT
TRBJ2-7	.	TRBV6-5	few	CASSWANSVPYEQYF	TGTGCCAGCAGTTGGGCGAATTCTGTCCCCTACGAGCAGTACTTC
TRBJ1-3	.	TRBV5-4	few	CASSPGHVSSGNTIYF	TGTGCCAGCAGCCCGGGACACGTAAGCTCTGGAAACACCATATATTTT
TRBJ2-5	TRBD2	TRBV19	few	CASSTGTSGTETQYF	TGTGCCAGTAGTACCGGGACTAGCGGGACAGAGACCCAGTACTTC
TRBJ2-7	TRBD2	TRBV6-5	.	CASSRLAGPPYEQYF	TGTGCCAGCAGCCGACTAGCGGGTCCCCCCTACGAGCAGTACTTC
TRBJ2-2	.	TRBV9	few	CASSVISGMAGTNTGELFF	TGTGCCAGCAGCGTAATAAGTGGAATGGCGGGTACGAACACCGGGGAGCTGTTTTTT
TRBJ2-7	.	TRBV7-8	many	CASTSGGGAIDEQYF	TGTGCCAGCACCTCTGGAGGGGGCGCGATAGACGAGCAGTACTTC
TRBJ2-5	.	TRBV5-1	.	CASSLLGRETQYF	TGCGCCAGCAGCTTGTTGGGGAGAGAGACCCAGTACTTC
TRBJ2-1	TRBD2	TRBV9	few	CASSLLGLAGGLYNEQFF	TGTGCCAGCAGCCTACTCGGCCTAGCGGGAGGCCTTTACAATGAGCAGTTCTTC
TRBJ1-2	TRBD1	TRBV5-1	few	CASSPRQGPDGYTF	TGCGCCAGCAGCCCCCGACAGGGGCCGGACGGCTACACCTTC
TRBJ2-2	.	TRBV7-9	few	CASSTPGYANTGELFF	TGTGCCAGCAGCACCCCAGGCTATGCGAACACCGGGGAGCTGTTTTTT
TRBJ2-7	TRBD1	TRBV23-1	few	CASSQLDREPSYEQYF	TGCGCCAGCAGTCAGTTAGACAGGGAGCCCTCCTACGAGCAGTACTTC
TRBJ1-1	.	TRBV20-1	few	CSAGGAAGAFF	TGCAGTGCCGGTGGGGCGGCCGGAGCTTTCTTT
TRBJ2-3	.	TRBV30	.	CAWSEQGGADTQYF	TGTGCCTGGAGTGAACAGGGAGGGGCAGATACGCAGTATTTT
TRBJ1-1	.	TRBV7-2	.	CASSLVMGASLEAFF	TGTGCCAGCAGCTTGGTCATGGGGGCCTCCCTTGAAGCTTTCTTT
TRBJ1-2	TRBD1	TRBV7-8	.	CASRGTGQYGYTF	TGTGCCAGCAGGGGGACAGGGCAATACGGCTACACCTTC
TRBJ1-3	.	TRBV5-6	few	CASSLTRGGNTIYF	TGTGCCAGCAGCTTAACAAGAGGGGGAAACACCATATATTTT
TRBJ2-3	.	TRBV7-9	.	CASSLGGFDPFPDTQYF	TGTGCCAGCAGCTTGGGGGGATTCGACCCCTTTCCCGATACGCAGTATTTT
TRBJ2-5	TRBD1	TRBV7-8	.	CASSFNRGETQYF	TGTGCCAGCAGCTTTAACAGGGGAGAGACCCAGTACTTC
TRBJ1-4	TRBD1	TRBV19	.	CASSTHRQGNEKLFF	TGTGCCAGTAGTACGCACAGACAGGGAAATGAAAAACTGTTTTTT
TRBJ2-7	TRBD1	TRBV6-5	.	CASSYSGTGVHEQYF	TGTGCCAGCAGTTACTCCGGGACAGGGGTCCACGAGCAGTACTTC
TRBJ2-1	TRBD2	TRBV12-5	.	CASGPVAGWGNEQFF	TGTGCTAGTGGTCCTGTAGCGGGGTGGGGCAATGAGCAGTTCTTC
TRBJ2-2	TRBD1	TRBV5-4	few	CASSLAGTGASGELFF	TGTGCCAGCAGCTTGGCCGGGACAGGGGCGTCCGGGGAGCTGTTTTTT